This entry lists 5 T cell receptor beta chains sequenced from one sample in a study of blood T cell repertoires in COVID-19. Repertoires were generated with immunoSEQ multiplex PCR, while TCRdb's copy carries only in-frame clones and drops some. Of tens of thousands of clones in the sample, about nine tenths were seen once. The specimen sequenced was peripheral blood. These receptors were taken from an elderly woman with acute or convalescent COVID-19.

This clone was counted a single time. The chain is built from TRBV5-6 and TRBJ2-7, with 10 bases lining up with TRBD1. J lost 5 bases, V lost 0 bases, and 8 bases had no gene match. The CDR3 is made up of 16 amino acids. Germline CDR1 SGHDT, CDR2 YYEEEE. The CDR3 nucleotides are TGTGCCAGCAGCTTGGCAAGGGACAGGGGAATCCACGAGCAGTACTTC. Translating gives CASSLARDRGIHEQYF.

The rearrangement joins TRBV7-2 to TRBJ2-3; D gene uncertain. Trimming took off 1 base at V and 6 bases at J, with 11 bases between the two ends. Germline V CDR1 and CDR2: SGHTA, FQGNSA. The CDR3 sequence is 14 residues long. The CDR3 nucleotides are TGTGCCAGCAGCTTAGTGTTTAGTTCCGATACGCAGTATTTT. Encoded protein: CASSLVFSSDTQYF.

The genes are TRBV27 and TRBJ1-6; 9 positions agree with TRBD1. Germline CDR1 is MNHEY and CDR2 is SMNVEV (reference sequence). The CDR3 extends over 19 amino acids. Losses at the gene ends were 3 bases for V and 6 bases for J; bases not matched to a gene: 15. The CDR3 DNA is TGTGCCAGCAGTTTCGGCGCTATTTACAGGGGGCGCGTTAATTCACCCCTCCACTTT. Protein: CASSFGAIYRGRVNSPLHF.

This sequence joins TRBV7-3 and TRBJ2-2; a possible D gene is TRBD2 (5 bases). V lost 8 bases, J lost 5 bases, and 18 bases lay in between. The CDR3 extends over 15 amino acids. Germline CDR1 reads SGHTA; CDR2 reads FQGTGA. The CDR3 region is CASAPGGGMTGELFF. The CDR3 DNA sequence: TGTGCCAGCGCCCCCGGCGGAGGAATGACCGGGGAGCTGTTTTTT.

The genes are TRBV4-1 and TRBJ1-4, with 9 bases fitting TRBD1. The germline CDR1 and CDR2 sequences are MGHRA and YSYEKL. The CDR3 totals 16 residues. With 0 bases clipped from V and 7 bases from J, the junction kept 6 bases outside the gene matches. The CDR3 region is CASSQDHGTGPEKLFF. The CDR3 DNA sequence: TGCGCCAGCAGCCAAGATCACGGGACAGGGCCTGAAAAACTGTTTTTT.